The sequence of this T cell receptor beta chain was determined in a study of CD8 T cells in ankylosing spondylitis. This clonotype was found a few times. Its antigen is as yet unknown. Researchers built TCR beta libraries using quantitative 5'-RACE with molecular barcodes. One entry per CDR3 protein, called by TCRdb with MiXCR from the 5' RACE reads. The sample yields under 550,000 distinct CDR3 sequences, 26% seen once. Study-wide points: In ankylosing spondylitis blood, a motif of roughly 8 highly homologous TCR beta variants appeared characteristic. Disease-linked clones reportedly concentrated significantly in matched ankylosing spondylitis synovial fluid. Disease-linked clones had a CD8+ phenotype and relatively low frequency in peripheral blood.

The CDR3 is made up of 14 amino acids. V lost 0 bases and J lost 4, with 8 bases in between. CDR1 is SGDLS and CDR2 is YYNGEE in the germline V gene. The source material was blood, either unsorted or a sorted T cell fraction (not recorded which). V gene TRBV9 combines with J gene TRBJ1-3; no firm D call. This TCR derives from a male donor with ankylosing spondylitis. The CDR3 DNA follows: TGTGCCAGCAGCGTAGCCGCAGGCGGAAACACCATATATTTT. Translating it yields CASSVAAGGNTIYF.